This T cell receptor beta chain was documented in a study of CD8 T cells in Susac syndrome. Whole-study findings and limits: The study conceded that relatively few individuals underwent its TCR sequencing and HLA analysis.

Comment on this clonotype: No antigen is known for it.

Germline V lookup: CDR1 LNHDA, CDR2 SQIVND (reference sequence). V was trimmed by 5 bases and J by 7 bases, leaving 15 bases between them. The CDR3 covers 13 residues. The control participants were healthy donors, and these controls were matched with respect to both age and sex. The CD8+ and CD4+ T cells were isolated magnetically using a negative isolation approach, whereas the TEMRA cells were enriched by FACS. Random hexamers were used to reverse transcribe the RNA input (roughly 0.5 to 1 ug). An immunoSEQ multiplex PCR amplified TCR beta CDR3 over 54 Vbeta and 13 Jbeta. TCRdb passed the immunoSEQ multiplex PCR reads through MiXCR, listing each CDR3 protein once. The table has some 90,000 distinct CDR3 sequences, approximately 92% seen once.

The specimen was CD8+ T cells from PBMCs. The rearrangement joins TRBV19 to TRBJ2-7; TRBD1 or TRBD2 may be the D gene (6 bases each). The origin of this receptor is a human donor in good health. The CDR3: CASSLGGTKEQYF. Written as DNA, the CDR3 is TGTGCCAGTAGTCTAGGGGGGACGAAAGAGCAGTACTTC.